Detailed here is one T cell receptor beta chain. The data were obtained in a study of control samples from healthy donors and cancer patients. Per the germline V gene, CDR1 is SEHNR and CDR2 is FQNEAQ (reference sequence). Between the trimmed V and J ends, which lost 0 bases and 4 bases, there was a span of 7 bases. The CDR3 consists of 14 residues. Only in-frame clones appear in the TCRdb table, and some are missing; sequencing was by immunoSEQ multiplex PCR. Among some 130,000 clones listed, just under 95% were seen once. The rearrangement joins TRBV7-9 to TRBJ1-5, with no clear D. The sequencing sample was made of blood. The sequence was collected from a man aged 25-45 years in good health. In nucleotides, the CDR3 is TGTGCCAGCAGCTTAGCAGGTTTGAATCAGCCCCAGCATTTT. Its protein is CASSLAGLNQPQHF.